This T cell receptor beta chain originates from a study of beta chain features in type 1 diabetes. Study findings and constraints: Type 1 diabetes patients had VDJ junctions that carried fewer insertions and more deletions.

The authors reverse transcribed all of the isolated RNA, so sequencing captured expressed TCRB transcripts. Produced via immunoSEQ multiplex PCR; TCRdb's table is partial and in-frame only. Among 400,000 to 600,000 clones, approximately 31% were seen once, and the ten largest hold 0.05% to 0.065%. Regarding this clone: Its antigen remains unidentified.

The TCR originated in a man aged 18-30 years in good health. The sequenced material came from naive CD4+ T cells from blood.

The CDR3 spells CATSSWRGANTDTQYF. The CDR3 DNA reads as TGTGCCACCAGCTCCTGGAGGGGGGCTAACACAGATACGCAGTATTTT. The chain combines TRBV15 with TRBJ2-3, with D tentatively TRBD1 or TRBD2 (6 bases each). Germline CDR1 is LNHNV and CDR2 is YYDKDF (reference sequence). The CDR3 is 16 residues long. Trimming stripped 5 bases from V and 2 bases from J, with 17 bases between.